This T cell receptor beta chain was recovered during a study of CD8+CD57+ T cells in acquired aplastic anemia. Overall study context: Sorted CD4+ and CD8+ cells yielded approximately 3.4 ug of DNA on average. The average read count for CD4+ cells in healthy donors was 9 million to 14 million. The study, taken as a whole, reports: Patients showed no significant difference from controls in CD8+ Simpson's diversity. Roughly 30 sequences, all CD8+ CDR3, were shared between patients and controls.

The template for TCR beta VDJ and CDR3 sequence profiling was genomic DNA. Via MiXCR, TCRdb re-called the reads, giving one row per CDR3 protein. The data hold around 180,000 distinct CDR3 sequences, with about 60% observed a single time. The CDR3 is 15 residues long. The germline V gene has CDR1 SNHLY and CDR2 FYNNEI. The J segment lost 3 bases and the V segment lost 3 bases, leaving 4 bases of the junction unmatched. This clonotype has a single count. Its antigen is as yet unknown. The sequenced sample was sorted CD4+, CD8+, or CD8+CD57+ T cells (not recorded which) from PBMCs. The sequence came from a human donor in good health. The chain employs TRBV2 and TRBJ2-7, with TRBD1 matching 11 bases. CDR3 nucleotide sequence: TGTGCCAGCAGTGATGGACAGGGGGCTTTCTACGAGCAGTACTTC. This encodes CASSDGQGAFYEQYF.